This TCR beta chain was found in a study of T cell responses to AZD1222 COVID-19 vaccine. General study findings and limits: Only a handful of AZD1222 recipients, more than 5 in all, had baseline seropositivity. No repertoire was sampled before or during the peak T cell response, only after it. Clonal diversity may have been underestimated, and the donors were mostly white British, with more females than males.

TCRdb keeps only in-frame clones here, not all; method: immunoSEQ multiplex PCR. The sample records tens of thousands of clones, roughly 89% being singletons. This clone has only one observation. The antigen remains unidentified. In germline, CDR1 is ENHRY, CDR2 SYGVKD. The CDR3 extends over 14 amino acids. V was clipped by 3 bases and J by 2 bases, with 10 bases between them. The source of this sequence is an adult who received the AZD1222 COVID-19 vaccine. Material: peripheral blood, obtained 28 days after the second AZD1222 dose. The gene calls are TRBV10-3 and TRBJ1-2; no clear D gene. The CDR3 nucleotides are TGTGCCATCAGTGATAGGCGTAGAAACTATGGCTACACCTTC. Translating gives CAISDRRRNYGYTF.